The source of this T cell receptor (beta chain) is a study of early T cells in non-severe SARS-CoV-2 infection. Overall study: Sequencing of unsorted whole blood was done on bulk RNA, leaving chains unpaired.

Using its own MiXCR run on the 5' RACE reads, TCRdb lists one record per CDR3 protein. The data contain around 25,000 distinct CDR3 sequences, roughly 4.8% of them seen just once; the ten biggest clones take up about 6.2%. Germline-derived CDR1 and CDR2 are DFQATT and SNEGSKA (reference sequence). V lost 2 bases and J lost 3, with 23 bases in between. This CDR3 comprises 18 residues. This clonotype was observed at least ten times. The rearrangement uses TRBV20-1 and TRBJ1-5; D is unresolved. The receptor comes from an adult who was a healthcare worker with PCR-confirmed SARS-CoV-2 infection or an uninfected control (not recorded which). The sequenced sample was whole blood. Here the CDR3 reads CSARSNSPAGRNNQPQHF. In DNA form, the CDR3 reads TGCAGTGCTAGATCAAACAGCCCGGCGGGCCGGAACAATCAGCCCCAGCATTTT.